This T cell receptor beta chain was obtained from a study of follicular helper T cells after annual influenza vaccination. The table lists this clone with a few counts. The antigen remains unidentified. Germline V gives CDR1 SGDLS, CDR2 YYNGEE. The J segment lost 2 bases and the V segment lost 0 bases, leaving 4 bases of the junction unmatched. This CDR3 has 16 residues. Indicated time point: 2015-2016 season, pre-vaccination. ICOS+CD38+ and ICOS-CD38- fractions were sorted from non-naive CD4+CXCR5+PD-1+ cells. TCRdb's table, derived via immunoSEQ multiplex PCR, lists solely in-frame clones and lacks some. The table includes more than 10,000 clones, about 80% detected once. Findings and limits, study-wide: Each annual vaccination recalled recurring oligoclonal ICOS+CD38+ cTfh clonotypes.

This specimen consisted of CXCR5+ CD38- circulating T follicular helper cells from blood, obtained on the day of influenza vaccination. Indicated subset: circulating Tfh, non-naive CD4+CXCR5+PD-1+ (ICOS+CD38+ or ICOS-CD38-). This sequence joins TRBV9 and TRBJ2-3; TRBD2 aligns across 9 bases. The receptor was isolated from an adult who received the influenza vaccine. In DNA form, the CDR3 reads TGTGCCAGCAGCGTAGTGGCGGGGGGGATCACAGATACGCAGTATTTT. Translating it yields CASSVVAGGITDTQYF.